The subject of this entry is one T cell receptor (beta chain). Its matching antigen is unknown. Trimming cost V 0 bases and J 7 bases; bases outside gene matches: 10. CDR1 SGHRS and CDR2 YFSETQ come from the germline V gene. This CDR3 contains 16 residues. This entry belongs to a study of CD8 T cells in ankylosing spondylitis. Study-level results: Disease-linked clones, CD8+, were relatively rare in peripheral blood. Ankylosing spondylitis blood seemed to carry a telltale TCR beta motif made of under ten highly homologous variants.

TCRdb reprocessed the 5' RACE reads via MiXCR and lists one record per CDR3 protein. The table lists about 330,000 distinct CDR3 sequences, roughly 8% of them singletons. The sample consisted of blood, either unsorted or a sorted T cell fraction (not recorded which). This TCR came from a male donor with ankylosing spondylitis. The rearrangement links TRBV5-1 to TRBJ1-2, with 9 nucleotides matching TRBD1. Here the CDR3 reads CASSLEGQGLLGGYTF. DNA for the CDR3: TGCGCCAGCAGCTTGGAAGGACAGGGGCTGCTTGGTGGCTACACCTTC.